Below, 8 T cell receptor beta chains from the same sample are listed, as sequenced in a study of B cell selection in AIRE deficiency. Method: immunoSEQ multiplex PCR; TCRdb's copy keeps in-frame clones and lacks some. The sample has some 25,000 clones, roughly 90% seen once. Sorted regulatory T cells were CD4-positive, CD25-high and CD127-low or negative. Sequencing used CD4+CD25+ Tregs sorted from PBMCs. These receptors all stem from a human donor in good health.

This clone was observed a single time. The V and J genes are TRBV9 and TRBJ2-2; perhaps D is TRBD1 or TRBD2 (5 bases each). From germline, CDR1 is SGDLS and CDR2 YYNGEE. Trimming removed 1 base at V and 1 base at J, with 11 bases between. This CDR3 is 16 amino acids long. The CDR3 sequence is CASSVLGTVNTGELFF. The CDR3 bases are TGTGCCAGCAGCGTACTTGGGACGGTGAACACCGGGGAGCTGTTTTTT.

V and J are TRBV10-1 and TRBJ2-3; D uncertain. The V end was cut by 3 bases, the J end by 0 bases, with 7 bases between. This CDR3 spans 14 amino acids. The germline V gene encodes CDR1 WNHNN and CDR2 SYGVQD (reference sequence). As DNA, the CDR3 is TGCGCCAGCAGTGATGTCTTGAGCACAGATACGCAGTATTTT. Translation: CASSDVLSTDTQYF.

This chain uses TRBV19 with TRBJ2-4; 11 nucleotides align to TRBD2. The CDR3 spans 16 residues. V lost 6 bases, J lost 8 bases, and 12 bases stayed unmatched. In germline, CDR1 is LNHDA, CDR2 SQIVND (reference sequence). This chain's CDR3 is CASSRSSGGAWYIQYF. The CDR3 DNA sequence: TGTGCCAGTAGCCGAAGTAGCGGGGGGGCCTGGTACATTCAGTACTTC.

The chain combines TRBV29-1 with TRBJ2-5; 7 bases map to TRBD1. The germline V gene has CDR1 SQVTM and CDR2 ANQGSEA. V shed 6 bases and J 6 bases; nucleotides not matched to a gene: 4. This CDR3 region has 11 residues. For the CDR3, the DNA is TGCAGCGTCGGGGACAGAAAGACCCAGTACTTC. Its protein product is CSVGDRKTQYF.

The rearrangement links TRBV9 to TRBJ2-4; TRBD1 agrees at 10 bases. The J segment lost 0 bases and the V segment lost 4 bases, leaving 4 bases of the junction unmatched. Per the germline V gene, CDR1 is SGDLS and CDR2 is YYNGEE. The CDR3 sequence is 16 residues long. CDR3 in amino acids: CASSMGQGLAKNIQYF. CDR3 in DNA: TGTGCCAGCAGCATGGGACAGGGGCTAGCCAAAAACATTCAGTACTTC. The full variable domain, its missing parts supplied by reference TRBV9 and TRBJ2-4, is DSGVTQTPKHLITATGQRVTLRCSPRSGDLSVYWYQQSLDQGLQFLIQYYNGEERAKGNILERFSAQQFPDLHSELNLSSLELGDSALYFCASSMGQGLAKNIQYFGAGTRLSVL.

CDR3 residues: CASSARQSGVSYEQYF. DNA of the CDR3: TGCGCCAGCAGCGCCCGTCAGAGCGGGGTTTCCTACGAGCAGTACTTC. This sequence joins TRBV5-1 and TRBJ2-7, with 7 positions matching TRBD2. This CDR3 is built from 16 residues. With V trimmed by 4 bases and J by 1 base, 11 bases remained unmatched. Germline V lookup: CDR1 SGHRS, CDR2 YFSETQ.

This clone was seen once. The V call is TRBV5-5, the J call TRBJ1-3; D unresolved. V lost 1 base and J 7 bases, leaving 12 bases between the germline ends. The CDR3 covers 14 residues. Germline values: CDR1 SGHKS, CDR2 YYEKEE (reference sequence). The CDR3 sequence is CASSLRSEVNTIYF. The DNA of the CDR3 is TGTGCCAGCAGCTTGAGGTCGGAGGTTAACACCATATATTTT. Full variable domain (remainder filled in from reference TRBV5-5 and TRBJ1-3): DAGVTQSPTHLIKTRGQQVTLRCSPISGHKSVSWYQQVLGQGPQFIFQYYEKEERGRGNFPDRFSARQFPNYSSELNVNALLLGDSALYLCASSLRSEVNTIYFGEGSWLTVV.

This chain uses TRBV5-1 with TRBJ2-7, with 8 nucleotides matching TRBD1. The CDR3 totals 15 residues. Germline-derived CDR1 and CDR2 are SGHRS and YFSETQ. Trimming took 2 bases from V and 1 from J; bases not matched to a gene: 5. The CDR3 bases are TGCGCCAGCAGCTTAGTATGGGACAGGTCCTACGAGCAGTACTTC. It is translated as CASSLVWDRSYEQYF.